This paragraph reports one T cell receptor (beta chain). Its specificity is not known. Reverse transcribing all isolated RNA meant expressed TCRB transcripts were sequenced. Only in-frame clones appear in the TCRdb table, and some are missing; sequencing was by immunoSEQ multiplex PCR. The data show around 310,000 clones, approximately 11% seen once. It was one heparinised blood draw, averaging about 116 mL, that each donor gave. CD4+ cells of the naive, central memory, regulatory and stem cell-like memory types were sorted via CD45RO/CCR7/CD25/CD127/CD95/CD27. Sorting produced populations that all topped 98% purity. V lost 7 bases and J lost 0; bases outside the gene matches: 4. The CDR3 covers 14 residues. The V gene's germline CDR1 is MDHEN and CDR2 SYDVKM. These data belong to a study of beta chain features in type 1 diabetes. General observations from the study: Across all four CD4+ subsets, people with type 1 diabetes showed modestly shorter TCRB CDR3s.

This TCR derives from a woman in her twenties or thirties in good health. This sequence joins TRBV28 and TRBJ2-3; 7 bases line up with TRBD1. The sequenced material came from naive CD4+ T cells from blood. CDR3 loop: CASKGADSTDTQYF. The DNA for the CDR3 is TGTGCCAGCAAGGGGGCTGACAGCACAGATACGCAGTATTTT.